A single sample is the source of the 26 T cell receptor beta chains below, sequenced in a study of T cell responses to AZD1222 COVID-19 vaccine. Profiled with immunoSEQ multiplex PCR; TCRdb holds only in-frame clones, not every one. The sample has about 140,000 clones, 85% to 95% seen once. The specimen was peripheral blood, collected on day 0 of AZD1222 vaccination. Receptors originate from an adult in good health.

The rearrangement uses TRBV27 and TRBJ1-5; the D gene is possibly TRBD1 (6 bases). Per the germline V gene, CDR1 is MNHEY and CDR2 is SMNVEV (reference sequence). Trimming removed 4 bases at V and 6 bases at J, with 13 bases between. The CDR3 is 14 residues long. CDR3 coding DNA: TGTGCCAGCAGTTCATACAGGGCAAGTCAGCCCCAGCATTTT. This translates into CASSSYRASQPQHF.

The chain couples TRBV27 to TRBJ1-1; unclear D gene. The CDR3 covers 14 residues. V lost 5 bases to trimming and J lost 5 bases, with 15 bases between them. The germline CDR1 and CDR2 sequences are MNHEY and SMNVEV (reference sequence). The CDR3: CASSPRRGFTEAFF. The CDR3 DNA reads TGTGCCAGCAGTCCCCGACGAGGTTTTACTGAAGCTTTCTTT.

The chain is built from TRBV29-1 and TRBJ2-7, with 8 bases identical to TRBD1. The CDR3 spans 13 residues. CDR1 SQVTM and CDR2 ANQGSEA come from the germline V gene. With V trimmed by 7 bases and J by 5 bases, 10 bases remained unmatched. CDR3 sequence: CSADRGRRNEQYF. CDR3 DNA sequence: TGCAGCGCCGACAGGGGTCGGAGGAACGAGCAGTACTTC.

This sequence joins TRBV11-3 and TRBJ1-1; 7 positions agree with TRBD1. CDR1 and CDR2 from the germline V gene are SGHNT and YENEEA. CDR3 length equals 16 residues. The V and J ends lost 5 bases and 2 bases, in that order; junction bases with no gene match: 11. CDR3 protein: CASSRYLQGGNTEAFF. The DNA for the CDR3 is TGTGCCAGCAGCCGATACTTGCAAGGGGGCAACACTGAAGCTTTCTTT.

The rearrangement links TRBV5-1 to TRBJ2-2; 7 nucleotides match TRBD2. Germline loops: CDR1 SGHRS, CDR2 YFSETQ. This CDR3 spans 15 amino acids. V dropped 4 bases and J dropped 6; count of bases not matched to a gene: 9. CDR3 sequence (DNA): TGCGCCAGCAGCCCCGGAGTGGGGGGGGCCGGGGAGCTGTTTTTT. This gives the protein CASSPGVGGAGELFF.

This chain connects TRBV28 to TRBJ1-2; 7 bases match TRBD1. The germline gives CDR1 MDHEN, CDR2 SYDVKM. This CDR3 has 16 residues. Unmatched junction bases numbered 18, after V lost 6 bases and J lost 8 bases. DNA for the CDR3: TGTGCCAGCAGCCGACCGGGGACAGCGCTCTGGGGCGGCTACACCTTC. Encoded protein: CASSRPGTALWGGYTF.

The chain couples TRBV10-3 to TRBJ1-3; D unclear. The CDR3 spans 14 residues. Germline V CDR1 and CDR2: ENHRY, SYGVKD. V shed 8 bases and J shed 4 bases, with 15 bases lying between them. The CDR3 loop reads CAIGGSIAGNTIYF. The CDR3 DNA sequence: TGTGCCATCGGTGGCAGCATAGCCGGAAACACCATATATTTT.

This sequence joins TRBV30 and TRBJ1-3, with 7 bases identical to TRBD1. Trimming cost V 7 bases and J 3 bases; bases outside gene matches: 6. The CDR3 covers 13 residues. Germline CDR1 reads GTSNPN; CDR2 reads SVGIG (reference sequence). CDR3 protein: CAFLGQIGNTIYF. The CDR3 DNA follows: TGTGCCTTTTTGGGACAGATTGGAAACACCATATATTTT.

The chain joins TRBV4-1 to TRBJ1-4; D uncertain. The ends were cut back, 2 bases at V and 5 bases at J, with 6 bases in the middle. The CDR3 extends over 13 amino acids. Germline CDR1 and CDR2: MGHRA and YSYEKL. CDR3 protein: CASSQPGNEKLFF. As DNA, the CDR3 is TGCGCCAGCAGCCAACCCGGGAATGAAAAACTGTTTTTT.

The chain carries TRBV11-2 and TRBJ1-2, with 7 positions matching TRBD1. In germline, CDR1 is SGHAT, CDR2 FQNNGV. V lost 5 bases to trimming and J lost 8 bases; unmatched junction nucleotides: 5. This CDR3 region has 12 residues. Here the CDR3 DNA reads TGTGCCAGCAGCGAGACAGGGCACGGCTACACCTTC. Encoded protein: CASSETGHGYTF. The full variable domain, rest sourced from reference TRBV11-2 and TRBJ1-2, is EAGVAQSPRYKIIEKRQSVAFWCNPISGHATLYWYQQILGQGPKLLIQFQNNGVVDDSQLPKDRFSAERLKGVDSTLKIQPAKLEDSAVYLCASSETGHGYTFGSGTRLTVV.

The rearrangement joins TRBV14 to TRBJ1-3; the D is unclear. The CDR3 is 14 residues long. Germline V gene data show CDR1 as SGHDN and CDR2 as FVKESK. Deletions cut 4 bases from V and 8 bases from J, with 15 bases between. The CDR3 loop reads CASSLHAGMDTIYF. CDR3 sequence (DNA): TGTGCCAGCAGCCTCCACGCCGGGATGGACACCATATATTTT.

The chain uses TRBV2 and TRBJ1-3; no definite D call. This CDR3 has 12 residues. Germline CDR1 reads SNHLY; CDR2 reads FYNNEI. The V end was cut by 8 bases, the J end by 4 bases, with 9 bases between. The CDR3 coding sequence is TGTGCCAGCCTACTGGCGGGAAACACCATATATTTT. Amino acids: CASLLAGNTIYF.

The chain has TRBV29-1 and TRBJ1-5; D not certain. Per the germline V gene, CDR1 is SQVTM and CDR2 is ANQGSEA. This CDR3 has 13 residues. The ends were cut back, 4 bases at V and 3 bases at J, with 10 bases in the middle. CDR3 bases: TGCAGCGTTGTGGCAAACCTCAATCAGCCCCAGCATTTT. It encodes CSVVANLNQPQHF. Full variable domain (rest looked up from reference TRBV29-1 and TRBJ1-5): SAVISQKPSRDICQRGTSLTIQCQVDSQVTMMFWYRQQPGQSLTLIATANQGSEATYESGFVIDKFPISRPNLTFSTLTVSNMSPEDSSIYLCSVVANLNQPQHFGDGTRLSIL.

The sample holds one count of this clone. This CDR3 is CASSFLPSGGTTGELFF. Here the CDR3 DNA reads TGTGCCAGCAGTTTCCTGCCTAGCGGGGGGACTACCGGGGAGCTGTTTTTT. The chain joins TRBV28 to TRBJ2-2; the match to TRBD2 covers 11 bases. The V gene end was trimmed by 3 bases and the J gene end by 5 bases; junction bases not matched to a gene: 8. The CDR3 consists of 17 residues. CDR1 and CDR2 from the germline V gene are MDHEN and SYDVKM. Looking up the rest from reference TRBV28 and TRBJ2-2 gives the full variable domain: DVKVTQSSRYLVKRTGEKVFLECVQDMDHENMFWYRQDPGLGLRLIYFSYDVKMKEKGDIPEGYSVSREKKERFSLILESASTNQTSMYLCASSFLPSGGTTGELFFGEGSRLTVL.

This chain joins TRBV9 and TRBJ1-1; D gene ambiguous. This CDR3 is 16 amino acids long. The germline V gene has CDR1 SGDLS and CDR2 YYNGEE. Trimming took off 6 bases at V and 2 bases at J, with 20 bases between the two ends. CDR3 bases: TGTGCCAGCACTTCTGGCAGGCTGGGGTTTAACACTGAAGCTTTCTTT. Translating gives CASTSGRLGFNTEAFF.

This clone occurred once. The rearrangement uses TRBV5-8 and TRBJ1-2; 8 bases are a match to TRBD1. Germline V gives CDR1 SGHTS, CDR2 YDEGEE. With 5 bases clipped from V and 4 bases from J, the junction kept 4 bases outside the gene matches. CDR3 length equals 13 residues. CDR3 residues: CASRVTGAYGYTF. DNA for the CDR3: TGTGCCAGCAGGGTGACAGGGGCCTATGGCTACACCTTC.

The chain links TRBV7-9 to TRBJ2-7, with D possibly TRBD1 on 6 matching bases. V was cut by 5 bases and J by 7 bases, with 12 bases left in between. CDR1 SEHNR and CDR2 FQNEAQ come from the germline V gene (reference sequence). The CDR3 has 12 residues. The CDR3 region is CASSPTGREQYF. The CDR3 DNA reads as TGTGCCAGCAGCCCGACAGGCCGGGAGCAGTACTTC.

The chain joins TRBV24-1 to TRBJ1-3; D is unclear. V was pared by 4 bases and J by 8 bases, with 17 bases between. The CDR3 consists of 15 residues. Germline V gene data show CDR1 as KGHDR and CDR2 as SFDVKD. Written as DNA, the CDR3 is TGTGCCACCAGTGACCTGACATACAATGAGGACACCATATATTTT. As protein: CATSDLTYNEDTIYF.

This rearrangement joins TRBV6-1 to TRBJ2-2; D gene ambiguous. Germline V CDR1 and CDR2: MNHNS, SASEGT. The CDR3 extends over 15 amino acids. Trimming removed 1 base from V and 5 bases from J, with 11 bases in between. The CDR3 is CASSEVGKGTGELFF. The CDR3 DNA follows: TGTGCCAGCAGTGAAGTTGGCAAAGGTACCGGGGAGCTGTTTTTT.

This clone turned up a few times. The chain uses TRBV7-9 and TRBJ2-7; 7 nucleotides agree with TRBD1. J lost 0 bases, V lost 3 bases, and 11 bases had no gene match. The CDR3 covers 17 residues. Germline V gene data show CDR1 as SEHNR and CDR2 as FQNEAQ (reference sequence). The CDR3 DNA is TGTGCCAGCAGCTTGTACACCGGGACAGCGAGCTCCTACGAGCAGTACTTC. This encodes CASSLYTGTASSYEQYF.

The chain links TRBV24-1 to TRBJ1-4, with 7 bases fitting TRBD1. Germline-derived CDR1 and CDR2 are KGHDR and SFDVKD. This CDR3 region has 17 residues. The junction had 18 bases not matched to a gene; V was cut back by 9 bases and J by 6 bases. The CDR3 spells CATQDLIRDRSHEKLFF. The CDR3 coding sequence is TGTGCCACCCAGGACCTGATAAGGGACAGAAGTCATGAAAAACTGTTTTTT.

The V call is TRBV7-3, the J call TRBJ2-5; 7 nucleotides align to TRBD2. The germline CDR1 and CDR2 sequences are SGHTA and FQGTGA. The CDR3 length is 14 residues. The J segment lost 5 bases and the V segment lost 5 bases, leaving 8 bases of the junction unmatched. CDR3 loop: CASSKSGDGETQYF. CDR3 sequence (DNA): TGTGCCAGCAGCAAGAGCGGGGATGGGGAGACCCAGTACTTC.

This sequence joins TRBV28 and TRBJ1-5; D not certain. Germline-derived CDR1 and CDR2 are MDHEN and SYDVKM. This CDR3 spans 12 amino acids. The V end was cut by 5 bases, the J end by 3 bases, with 5 bases between. This CDR3 reads CASSRDNQPQHF. The CDR3 DNA reads as TGTGCCAGCAGTAGGGACAATCAGCCCCAGCATTTT.

This clone was picked up one time. This sequence joins TRBV3-1 (or the pseudogene TRBV3-2) and TRBJ1-1; D gene ambiguous. Trimming removed 5 bases at V and 3 bases at J, with 16 bases between. The CDR3 is made up of 15 amino acids. Germline CDR1 reads LGHDT; CDR2 reads YNNKEL (reference sequence). The chain's CDR3 is CASSSWVGMDTEAFF. The CDR3 DNA sequence: TGTGCCAGCAGCTCCTGGGTAGGGATGGACACTGAAGCTTTCTTT.

Sample share makes this clone large. V and J are TRBV3-1 (or the pseudogene TRBV3-2) and TRBJ2-3, with 11 bases matching TRBD2. Germline V gene sequence: CDR1 LGHDT, CDR2 YNNKEL (reference sequence). With 4 bases clipped from V and 2 bases from J, the junction kept 5 bases outside the gene matches. The CDR3 has 16 residues. The CDR3 DNA sequence: TGTGCCAGCAGCCTGGATAGCGGGGGGGCCACAGATACGCAGTATTTT. The encoded protein is CASSLDSGGATDTQYF.

The J gene is TRBJ1-1, the V gene TRBV9; D not resolved. Germline CDR1 SGDLS, CDR2 YYNGEE. Between the trimmed V and J ends, which lost 0 bases and 2 bases, there was a span of 5 bases. The CDR3 extends over 13 amino acids. The CDR3 DNA is TGTGCCAGCAGCGTAGACGGAAACACTGAAGCTTTCTTT. This sequence encodes CASSVDGNTEAFF.